The clone carrying this TCR beta chain turned up a few times. This sample was taken from a study of blood T cells in healthy people across ages. Across the whole study: In model experiments, template switching was able to capture about one barcoded beta molecule for every two T cells that were present.

The CDR3 loop spans 11 amino acids. Germline V CDR1 and CDR2: SQVTM, ANQGSEA. Alongside a J-beta primer mix, a sample-barcoded 5' primer served in a second PCR lasting 7 to 11 cycles. TCRdb analysed the 5' RACE reads with MiXCR anew, one entry per CDR3 protein. This repertoire shows more than 700,000 distinct CDR3 sequences, about 55% found once; its top ten account for about 42%. Sequenced sample: blood. This rearrangement joins TRBV29-1 to TRBJ2-5, with D perhaps given as TRBD1 or TRBD2 (7 bases each). The receptor comes from a man older than 75 in good health. The CDR3 loop is CSDREGETQYF. The CDR3 nucleotides are TGCAGTGACAGGGAGGGGGAGACCCAGTACTTC. The whole variable domain, remainder taken from reference TRBV29-1 and TRBJ2-5, is SAVISQKPSRDICQRGTSLTIQCQVDSQVTMMFWYRQQPGQSLTLIATANQGSEATYESGFVIDKFPISRPNLTFSTLTVSNMSPEDSSIYLCSDREGETQYFGPGTRLLVL.